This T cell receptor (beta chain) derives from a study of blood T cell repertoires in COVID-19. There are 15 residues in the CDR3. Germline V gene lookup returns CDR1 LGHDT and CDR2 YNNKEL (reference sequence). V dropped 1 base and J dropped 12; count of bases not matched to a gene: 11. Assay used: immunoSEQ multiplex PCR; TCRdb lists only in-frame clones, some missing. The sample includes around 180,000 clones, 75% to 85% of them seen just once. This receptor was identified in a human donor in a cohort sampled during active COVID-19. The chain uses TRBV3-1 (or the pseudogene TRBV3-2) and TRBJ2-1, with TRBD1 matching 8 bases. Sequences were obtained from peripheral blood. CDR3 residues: CASSQGARFGTGQFF. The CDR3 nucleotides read TGTGCCAGCAGCCAAGGGGCCCGATTCGGGACAGGGCAGTTCTTC.